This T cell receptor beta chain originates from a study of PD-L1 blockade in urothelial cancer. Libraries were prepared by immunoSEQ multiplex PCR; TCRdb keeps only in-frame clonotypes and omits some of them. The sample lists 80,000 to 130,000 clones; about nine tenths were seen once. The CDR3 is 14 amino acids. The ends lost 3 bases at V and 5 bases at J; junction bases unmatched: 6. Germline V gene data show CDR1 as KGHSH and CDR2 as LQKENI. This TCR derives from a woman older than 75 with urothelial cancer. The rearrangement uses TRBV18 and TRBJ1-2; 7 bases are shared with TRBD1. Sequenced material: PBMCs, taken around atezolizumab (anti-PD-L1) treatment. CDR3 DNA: TGTGCCAGCTCACCTACAGGGGACGCGTATGGCTACACCTTC. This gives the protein CASSPTGDAYGYTF. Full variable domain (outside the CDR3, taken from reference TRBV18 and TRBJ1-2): NAGVMQNPRHLVRRRGQEARLRCSPMKGHSHVYWYRQLPEEGLKFMVYLQKENIIDESGMPKERFSAEFPKEGPSILRIQQVVRGDSAAYFCASSPTGDAYGYTFGSGTRLTVV.